Listed here are 27 T cell receptor beta chains from one sample, sequenced in a study of PD-L1 blockade in urothelial cancer. The time point was: peripheral blood 6 weeks after treatment start. Assay: immunoSEQ multiplex PCR; the TCRdb copy retains only in-frame clones and omits some. Of roughly 45,000 clones detected, almost 85% appear once; the ten largest clones hold about 13%. The material sequenced was PBMCs, taken around atezolizumab (anti-PD-L1) treatment. The receptors were sampled from a man in his fifties or sixties with urothelial cancer.

DNA for the CDR3: TGCGCCAGCAGCTTGGGCTATAGCGGGGGGGGGAATGAGCAGTTCTTC. Amino acids: CASSLGYSGGGNEQFF. V gene TRBV5-1 combines with J gene TRBJ2-1; 11 bases agree with TRBD2. The CDR3 runs to 16 residues. The V gene's germline CDR1 is SGHRS and CDR2 YFSETQ. Trimming at V came to 0 bases and at J to 7 bases, leaving 6 bases not matched to a gene.

This chain uses TRBV6-1 with TRBJ1-1, with D uncertain. The ends were cut back, 2 bases at V and 2 bases at J, with 6 bases in the middle. CDR1 is MNHNS, CDR2 SASEGT, per germline. The CDR3 is made up of 13 amino acids. CDR3 amino acids: CASSEFLNTEAFF. DNA for the CDR3: TGTGCCAGCAGTGAATTCCTAAACACTGAAGCTTTCTTT.

The chain joins TRBV28 to TRBJ2-6; tentative D call: TRBD2 (6 bases). The CDR3 length is 17 residues. Looked up from germline, CDR1 is MDHEN and CDR2 is SYDVKM. The V gene lost 0 bases and the J gene lost 2 bases, with 11 bases spanning the gap. The CDR3 nucleotides are TGTGCCAGCAGTTTATGGTCGGGGGAAACTGGGGCCAACGTCCTGACTTTC. Its protein is CASSLWSGETGANVLTF.

This clone was counted only a few times. V is TRBV7-9 and J is TRBJ1-5, with no clear D. Germline V CDR1 and CDR2: SEHNR, FQNEAQ (reference sequence). The V end was cut by 5 bases, the J end by 0 bases, with 8 bases between. The CDR3 totals 14 residues. The CDR3 protein is CASSTSISNQPQHF. The CDR3 DNA reads TGTGCCAGCAGCACCTCTATTAGCAATCAGCCCCAGCATTTT. Based on the CDR3 plus reference TRBV7-9 and TRBJ1-5, the full variable domain is DTGVSQNPRHKITKRGQNVTFRCDPISEHNRLYWYRQTLGQGPEFLTYFQNEAQLEKSRLLSDRFSAERPKGSFSTLEIQRTEQGDSAMYLCASSTSISNQPQHFGDGTRLSIL.

This chain joins TRBV4-2 and TRBJ1-6; D is perhaps TRBD1 (6 bases). Trimming took 2 bases from V and 10 from J, leaving 21 bases between them. Per germline, CDR1 LGHNA and CDR2 YNFKEQ. CDR3 length: 17 residues. CDR3 in amino acids: CASSQKGVATSGSPLHF. The DNA for the CDR3 is TGTGCCAGCAGCCAAAAGGGGGTTGCGACCTCCGGGTCACCCCTCCACTTT.

The chain is built from TRBV5-4 and TRBJ2-5; TRBD2 agrees at 13 bases. This CDR3 comprises 16 residues. V lost 4 bases to trimming and J lost 7 bases; unmatched junction nucleotides: 10. Germline-derived CDR1 and CDR2 are SGHNT and YYREEE (reference sequence). The CDR3 sequence: CASSRGTSGKWATQYF. The CDR3 DNA reads TGTGCCAGCAGCCGAGGGACTAGCGGGAAGTGGGCGACCCAGTACTTC.

V gene TRBV19 combines with J gene TRBJ1-2, with D maybe TRBD1 (5 bases). There are 14 residues in the CDR3. V was trimmed by 1 base and J by 5 bases, leaving 11 bases between them. Germline V gene data show CDR1 as LNHDA and CDR2 as SQIVND (reference sequence). CDR3 protein: CASSIGTQKYGYTF. The CDR3, as DNA: TGTGCCAGTAGTATAGGGACACAGAAATATGGCTACACCTTC. Filled out from reference TRBV19 and TRBJ1-2, the complete variable domain reads DGGITQSPKYLFRKEGQNVTLSCEQNLNHDAMYWYRQDPGQGLRLIYYSQIVNDFQKGDIAEGYSVSREKKESFPLTVTSAQKNPTAFYLCASSIGTQKYGYTFGSGTRLTVV.

J is TRBJ2-3 and V is TRBV5-1, with D uncertain. There are 14 residues in the CDR3. The V end lost 0 bases, the J end lost 2 bases, and 7 bases lay between the germline ends. Germline V gene data show CDR1 as SGHRS and CDR2 as YFSETQ. Here the CDR3 reads CASSLGQNTDTQYF. The CDR3 DNA reads TGCGCCAGCAGCTTGGGGCAGAACACAGATACGCAGTATTTT.

The chain carries TRBV19 and TRBJ2-3; perhaps TRBD1 as D (5 bases). The germline CDR1 and CDR2 sequences are LNHDA and SQIVND (reference sequence). Trimming removed 3 bases from V and 2 bases from J, with 24 bases in between. The CDR3 is 19 amino acids. The CDR3 coding sequence is TGTGCCAGTAGTATGCGGCCAGGCGAGGACCCCAGGGACACAGATACGCAGTATTTT. It encodes CASSMRPGEDPRDTDTQYF.

The chain is built from TRBV6-5 and TRBJ1-3; D possibly corresponds to TRBD1 (5 bases). The CDR3 is made up of 14 amino acids. Germline CDR1 is MNHEY and CDR2 is SVGAGI. V shed 6 bases and J shed 4 bases, with 13 bases lying between them. CDR3 sequence: CASRPQGMGNTIYF. In DNA, the CDR3 is TGTGCCAGCAGACCCCAGGGCATGGGAAACACCATATATTTT.

The chain couples TRBV6-5 to TRBJ1-4; 7 bases line up with TRBD1. The V segment lost 0 bases and the J segment 4 bases; nucleotides outside the gene matches: 2. CDR1 is MNHEY and CDR2 is SVGAGI in the germline V gene. The length of the CDR3 is 15 residues. CDR3 amino acids: CASSYSGQLNEKLFF. The CDR3 coding sequence is TGTGCCAGCAGTTACTCGGGACAGCTTAATGAAAAACTGTTTTTT.

The J gene is TRBJ2-5, the V gene TRBV2; TRBD2 matches 16 bases. V trimming: 7 bases; J trimming: 5 bases; junction bases outside the gene matches: 7. The CDR3 totals 16 residues. Germline CDR1 reads SNHLY; CDR2 reads FYNNEI. The CDR3 DNA sequence: TGTGCCAGCATGAGGGGACTAGCGGGGGGGCGGGAGACCCAGTACTTC. Protein: CASMRGLAGGRETQYF.

The CDR3 DNA follows: TGTGCCAGCAGTTTGTACAGGGAAGCTTTCTTT. Encoded protein: CASSLYREAFF. The chain recombines TRBV28 with TRBJ1-1; perhaps TRBD1 as D (5 bases). CDR1 and CDR2 from the germline V gene are MDHEN and SYDVKM. The CDR3 is 11 residues long. Deletions cut 3 bases from V and 8 bases from J, with 7 bases between.

The chain uses TRBV29-1 and TRBJ1-2, with D tentatively TRBD1 (6 bases). Germline-derived CDR1 and CDR2 are SQVTM and ANQGSEA. This CDR3 is 15 amino acids long. Trimming left V 3 bases short and J 4 bases short, with 18 bases between. The CDR3 nucleotides are TGCAGCGTTGATAGGGGTATCGGGACAAGCTATGGCTACACCTTC. It yields the protein CSVDRGIGTSYGYTF.

The DNA of the CDR3 is TGTGCCAGCTCACCCGATTCAAACCCGCGGCATGGCTACACCTTC. Amino acids: CASSPDSNPRHGYTF. The gene calls are TRBV18 and TRBJ1-2, with no clear D. V dropped 3 bases and J dropped 6 bases, with 17 bases sitting between them. The CDR3 extends over 15 amino acids. The germline V gene encodes CDR1 KGHSH and CDR2 LQKENI.

The DNA of the CDR3 is TGTGCCAGCAGCTTAAGGGGCTACGAGCAGTACTTC. Translated, it gives CASSLRGYEQYF. The V call is TRBV7-2, the J call TRBJ2-7; D may be TRBD1 (5 bases). Germline lookup yields CDR1 SGHTA and CDR2 FQGNSA. CDR3 length equals 12 residues. V shed 2 bases and J shed 3 bases, with 5 bases lying between them.

The chain recombines TRBV28 with TRBJ1-5, with a possible D match to TRBD1 (6 bases). V dropped 4 bases and J dropped 5 bases, with 12 bases sitting between them. The CDR3 extends over 14 amino acids. Germline values: CDR1 MDHEN, CDR2 SYDVKM. DNA for the CDR3: TGTGCCAGCAGTTCGCCCCAGGGGTATCAGCCCCAGCATTTT. It encodes CASSSPQGYQPQHF.

This rearrangement joins TRBV7-9 to TRBJ1-3; possible D gene TRBD1, 5 bases. With 2 bases removed from V and 3 bases from J, the gap between germline ends came to 8 bases. The germline gives CDR1 SEHNR, CDR2 FQNEAQ (reference sequence). This CDR3 has 14 amino acids. The CDR3 nucleotides read TGTGCCAGCAGCTTACAGGGTCGTGGAAACACCATATATTTT. Translated: CASSLQGRGNTIYF.

The rearrangement joins TRBV29-1 to TRBJ1-2; D ambiguous. Germline V gene sequence: CDR1 SQVTM, CDR2 ANQGSEA. With 7 bases removed from V and 0 bases from J, the gap between germline ends came to 24 bases. The CDR3 covers 17 residues. CDR3 sequence reads: CSAEGGMAVTANYGYTF. CDR3 DNA: TGCAGCGCAGAGGGCGGTATGGCAGTCACAGCTAACTATGGCTACACCTTC.

This chain uses TRBV6-1 with TRBJ1-1; D is ambiguous. The CDR3 has 12 amino acids. V lost 5 bases to trimming and J lost 5 bases, with 9 bases between them. Germline lookup yields CDR1 MNHNS and CDR2 SASEGT. CDR3 coding DNA: TGTGCCAGCAGTAAAGGGCCTACTGAAGCTTTCTTT. This codes for CASSKGPTEAFF.

The chain combines TRBV7-6 with TRBJ2-7; 7 bases line up with TRBD1. J gave up 6 bases and V 5 bases, and 10 bases lay outside the gene matches. CDR1 is SGHVS and CDR2 is FNYEAQ in the germline V gene. This CDR3 comprises 14 residues. CDR3 amino acids: CASSPREGGGEQYF. In DNA, the CDR3 is TGTGCCAGCAGCCCTCGGGAAGGGGGCGGCGAGCAGTACTTC.

This clone was found a few times. The rearrangement uses TRBV6-1 and TRBJ2-2; no firm D call. In germline, CDR1 is MNHNS, CDR2 SASEGT. The CDR3 covers 14 residues. Trimming left V 2 bases short and J 0 bases short, with 4 bases between. CDR3 sequence (DNA): TGTGCCAGCAGTGAACATCCGAACACCGGGGAGCTGTTTTTT. Translating it yields CASSEHPNTGELFF.

The chain recombines TRBV28 with TRBJ1-5; D gene ambiguous. The V end was cut by 2 bases, the J end by 6 bases, with 20 bases between. The length of the CDR3 is 17 residues. Germline loops: CDR1 MDHEN, CDR2 SYDVKM. The CDR3, as DNA: TGTGCCAGCAGTTTAAAGTTTTTGGGGAGTTCGTCTCAGCCCCAGCATTTT. Its protein is CASSLKFLGSSSQPQHF.

This chain links TRBV14 with TRBJ2-1, with TRBD2 matching over 8 bases. This CDR3 has 20 amino acids. The germline V gene encodes CDR1 SGHDN and CDR2 FVKESK. V shed 0 bases and J 4 bases; nucleotides not matched to a gene: 17. CDR3 sequence reads: CASSQEVWPGGPGSYNEQFF. In nucleotides, the CDR3 is TGTGCCAGCAGCCAAGAAGTTTGGCCGGGGGGGCCTGGTTCGTACAATGAGCAGTTCTTC. Full variable domain (missing parts from reference TRBV14 and TRBJ2-1): EAGVTQFPSHSVIEKGQTVTLRCDPISGHDNLYWYRRVMGKEIKFLLHFVKESKQDESGMPNNRFLAERTGGTYSTLKVQPAELEDSGVYFCASSQEVWPGGPGSYNEQFFGPGTRLTVL.

The chain employs TRBV5-1 and TRBJ2-2; 7 positions agree with TRBD1. CDR3 size: 13 residues. The germline V gene has CDR1 SGHRS and CDR2 YFSETQ. V lost 4 bases, J lost 6 bases, and 3 bases stayed unmatched. The CDR3 loop is CASSTQGAGELFF. DNA of the CDR3: TGCGCCAGCAGCACCCAGGGGGCCGGGGAGCTGTTTTTT.

This clone was seen once. The rearrangement joins TRBV5-1 to TRBJ1-2, with D possibly being TRBD1 (6 bases). This CDR3 comprises 15 residues. The V gene's germline CDR1 is SGHRS and CDR2 YFSETQ. V was shortened by 0 bases and J by 4 bases, with 13 bases between the two germline ends. The CDR3 spells CASSLGPGGGYGYTF. The CDR3 bases are TGCGCCAGCAGCTTGGGGCCGGGAGGGGGCTATGGCTACACCTTC.

V and J are TRBV7-8 and TRBJ2-7, with D maybe TRBD2 (6 bases). In germline, CDR1 is SGHVS, CDR2 FQNEAQ. V was clipped by 5 bases and J by 4 bases, with 18 bases between them. The CDR3 has 15 residues. CDR3 in amino acids: CASSPSRIGGYEQYF. The DNA for the CDR3 is TGTGCCAGCAGCCCCTCCAGGATCGGGGGTTACGAGCAGTACTTC.